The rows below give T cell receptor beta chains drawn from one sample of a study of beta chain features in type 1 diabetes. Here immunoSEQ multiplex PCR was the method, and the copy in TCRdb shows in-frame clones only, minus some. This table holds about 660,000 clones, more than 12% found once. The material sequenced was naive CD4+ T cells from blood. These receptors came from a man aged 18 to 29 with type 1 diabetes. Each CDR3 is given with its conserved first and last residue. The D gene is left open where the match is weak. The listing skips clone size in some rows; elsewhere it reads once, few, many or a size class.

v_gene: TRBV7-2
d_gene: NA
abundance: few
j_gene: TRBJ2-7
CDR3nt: TGTGCCAGCAGCTTAGCTTTAAGCTACGAGCAGTACTTC
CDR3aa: CASSLALSYEQYF

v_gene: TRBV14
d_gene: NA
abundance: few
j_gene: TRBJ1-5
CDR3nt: TGTGCCGCCAGGGGCGGCTGGCCCCAGCATTTT
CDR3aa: CAARGGWPQHF

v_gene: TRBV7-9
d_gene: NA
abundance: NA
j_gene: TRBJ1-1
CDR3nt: TGTGCCAGCAGCGTCCGGGACACTGGGGACACTGAAGCTTTCTTT
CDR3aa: CASSVRDTGDTEAFF

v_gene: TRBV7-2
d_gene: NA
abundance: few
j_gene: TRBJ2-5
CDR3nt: TGTGCCAGCAGCGTCCGAAGGGGGCAAGAGACCCAGTACTTC
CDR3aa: CASSVRRGQETQYF

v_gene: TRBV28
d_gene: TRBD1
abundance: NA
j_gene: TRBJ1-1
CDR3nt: TGTGCCAGCAGAGTCCCGGGACAGGGACAGACTGAAGCTTTCTTT
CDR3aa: CASRVPGQGQTEAFF

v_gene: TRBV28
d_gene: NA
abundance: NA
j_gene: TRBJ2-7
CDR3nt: TGTGCCACCTCGGGGTCTTACGAGCAGTACTTC
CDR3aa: CATSGSYEQYF

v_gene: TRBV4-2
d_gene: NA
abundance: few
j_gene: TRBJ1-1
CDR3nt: TGTGCCAGCAGCCGTAACAGGGACACTGAAGCTTTCTTT
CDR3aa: CASSRNRDTEAFF

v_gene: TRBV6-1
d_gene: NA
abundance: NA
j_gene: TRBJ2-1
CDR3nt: TGTGCCAGCAGTGTCCGGACTGATAATGAGCAGTTCTTC
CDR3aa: CASSVRTDNEQFF

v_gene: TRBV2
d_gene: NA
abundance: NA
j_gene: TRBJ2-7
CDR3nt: TGTGCCAGCAAGTGGCAGCCCGCCTACGAGCAGTACTTC
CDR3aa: CASKWQPAYEQYF

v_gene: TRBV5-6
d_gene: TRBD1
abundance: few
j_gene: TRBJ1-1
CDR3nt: TGTGCCAGCAGCCCCCTGGACAGGGCCGGCCGGAGCACTGAAGCTTTCTTT
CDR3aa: CASSPLDRAGRSTEAFF

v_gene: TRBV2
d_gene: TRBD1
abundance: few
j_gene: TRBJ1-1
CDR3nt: TGTGCCAGCAGTGGAGTACAGGGGCCCAGAAAAGCTGAAGCTTTCTTT
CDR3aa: CASSGVQGPRKAEAFF

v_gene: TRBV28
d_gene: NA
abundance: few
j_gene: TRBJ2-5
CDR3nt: TGTGCCAGCAGTGGTACGCCGACGGAAGAAACCCAGTACTTC
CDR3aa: CASSGTPTEETQYF

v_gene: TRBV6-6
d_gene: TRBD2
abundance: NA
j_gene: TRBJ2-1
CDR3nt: TGTGCCAGCAGCAATTTTGGACTAGCGGGAGACTATGAGCAGTTCTTC
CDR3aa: CASSNFGLAGDYEQFF

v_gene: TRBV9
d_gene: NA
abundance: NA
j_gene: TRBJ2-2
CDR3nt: TGTGCCAGCAGCGTCGCTGGGCCGAACACCGGGGAGCTGTTTTTT
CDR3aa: CASSVAGPNTGELFF

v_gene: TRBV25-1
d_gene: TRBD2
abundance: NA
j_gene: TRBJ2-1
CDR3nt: TGTGCCAGCAGTGACCGAGCGGGAGGGGTAAATGAGCAGTTCTTC
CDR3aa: CASSDRAGGVNEQFF

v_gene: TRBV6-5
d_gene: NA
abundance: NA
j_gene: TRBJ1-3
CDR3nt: TGTGCCAGCAGTCGCACAGGGAGTGGAAACACCATATATTTT
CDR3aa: CASSRTGSGNTIYF

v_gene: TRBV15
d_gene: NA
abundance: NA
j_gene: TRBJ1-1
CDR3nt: TGTGCCACCGGGTTTGACAGGAACACTGAAGCTTTCTTT
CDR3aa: CATGFDRNTEAFF

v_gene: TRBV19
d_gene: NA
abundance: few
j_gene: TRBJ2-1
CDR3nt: TGTGCCAGTAGTCGGGGGAACAATGAGCAGTTCTTC
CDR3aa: CASSRGNNEQFF

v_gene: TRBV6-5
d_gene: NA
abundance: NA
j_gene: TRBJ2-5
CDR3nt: TGTGCCAGCAGCCCTTCGAGAGGGTTCGGGGAGACCCAGTACTTC
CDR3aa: CASSPSRGFGETQYF

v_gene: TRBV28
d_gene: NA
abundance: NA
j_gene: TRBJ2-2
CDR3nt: TGTGCCAGCACCTTAAGCACCGGGGAGCTGTTTTTT
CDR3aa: CASTLSTGELFF

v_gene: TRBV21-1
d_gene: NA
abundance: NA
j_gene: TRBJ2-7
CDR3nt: TGTGCCAGCAGGGTCCACGAGCAGTACTTC
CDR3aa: CASRVHEQYF

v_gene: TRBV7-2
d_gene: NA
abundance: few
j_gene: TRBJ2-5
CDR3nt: TGTGCCAGCAAGGGACAAGCCCTCCCCCAAGAGACCCAGTACTTC
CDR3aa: CASKGQALPQETQYF

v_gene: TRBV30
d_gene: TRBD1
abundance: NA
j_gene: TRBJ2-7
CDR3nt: TGTGCCTGGAGTGGGATCGGGACAGGGCTTTACGAGCAGTACTTC
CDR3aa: CAWSGIGTGLYEQYF

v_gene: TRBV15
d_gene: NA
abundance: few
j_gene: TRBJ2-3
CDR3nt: TGTGCCACCAGCAGACAGGGACCTCTGCTTTTT
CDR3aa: CATSRQGPLLF

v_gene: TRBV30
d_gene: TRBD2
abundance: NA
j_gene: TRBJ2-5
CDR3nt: TGTGCCTGGAGTGTACGGGCGAGCGGGAGGACCCCGTACCAAGAGACCCAGTACTTC
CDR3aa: CAWSVRASGRTPYQETQYF

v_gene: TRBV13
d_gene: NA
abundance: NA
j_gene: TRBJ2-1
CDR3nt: TGTGCCAGCAGCTTGTACGGGACCTACAATGAGCAGTTCTTC
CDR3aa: CASSLYGTYNEQFF

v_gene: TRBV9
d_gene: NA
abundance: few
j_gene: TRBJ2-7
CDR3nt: TGTGCCAGCAGCACGGGACTCGAGCAGTACTTC
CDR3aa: CASSTGLEQYF

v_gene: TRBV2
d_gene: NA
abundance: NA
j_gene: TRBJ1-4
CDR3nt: TGTGCCAGCAGTGACAAGGCTACTAATGAAAAACTGTTTTTT
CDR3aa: CASSDKATNEKLFF

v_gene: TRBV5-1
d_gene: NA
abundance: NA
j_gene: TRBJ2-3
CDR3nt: TGCGCCAGCCCCGCAGTAGCTGGAGATACGCAGTATTTT
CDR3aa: CASPAVAGDTQYF

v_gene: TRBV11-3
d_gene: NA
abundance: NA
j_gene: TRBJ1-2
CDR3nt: TGTGCCAGCAGCCCAGACAGGCCTCGGATGTATGGCTACACCTTC
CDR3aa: CASSPDRPRMYGYTF

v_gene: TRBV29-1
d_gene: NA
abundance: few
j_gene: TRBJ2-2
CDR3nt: TGCAGCGCCAGACACACCGGGGAGCTGTTTTTT
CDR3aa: CSARHTGELFF

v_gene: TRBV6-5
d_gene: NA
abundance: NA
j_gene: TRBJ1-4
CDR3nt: TGTGCCAGCAGTTACTCCAGGGGTAATGAAAAACTGTTTTTT
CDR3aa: CASSYSRGNEKLFF